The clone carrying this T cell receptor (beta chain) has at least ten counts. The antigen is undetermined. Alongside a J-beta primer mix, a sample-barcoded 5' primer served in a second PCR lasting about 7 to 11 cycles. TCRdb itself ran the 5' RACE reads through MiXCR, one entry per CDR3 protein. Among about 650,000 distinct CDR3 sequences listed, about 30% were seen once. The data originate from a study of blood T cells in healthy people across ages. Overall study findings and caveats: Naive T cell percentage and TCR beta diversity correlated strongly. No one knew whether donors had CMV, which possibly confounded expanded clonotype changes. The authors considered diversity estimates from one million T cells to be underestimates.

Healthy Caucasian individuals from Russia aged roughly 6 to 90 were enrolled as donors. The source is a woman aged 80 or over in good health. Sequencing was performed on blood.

This CDR3 reads CASSLLDRESGYTF. The CDR3 nucleotides are TGTGCCAGCAGTCTCCTGGACAGGGAGAGCGGCTACACCTTC. V is TRBV6-1 and J is TRBJ1-2; TRBD1 matches 8 bases. J was trimmed by 8 bases and V by 5 bases; bases with no gene match: 10. Germline loops: CDR1 MNHNS, CDR2 SASEGT. There are 14 residues in the CDR3.